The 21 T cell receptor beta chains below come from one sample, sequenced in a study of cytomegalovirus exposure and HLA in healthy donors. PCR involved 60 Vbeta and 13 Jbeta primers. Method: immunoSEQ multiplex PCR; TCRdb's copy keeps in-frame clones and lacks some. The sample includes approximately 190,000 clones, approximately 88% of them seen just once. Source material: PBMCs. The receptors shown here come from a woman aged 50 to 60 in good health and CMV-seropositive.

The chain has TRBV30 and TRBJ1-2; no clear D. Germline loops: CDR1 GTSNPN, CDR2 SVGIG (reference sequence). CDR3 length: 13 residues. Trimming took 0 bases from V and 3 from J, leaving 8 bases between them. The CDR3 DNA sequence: TGTGCCTGGAGTGTTGGGCCTGACTATGGCTACACCTTC. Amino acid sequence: CAWSVGPDYGYTF.

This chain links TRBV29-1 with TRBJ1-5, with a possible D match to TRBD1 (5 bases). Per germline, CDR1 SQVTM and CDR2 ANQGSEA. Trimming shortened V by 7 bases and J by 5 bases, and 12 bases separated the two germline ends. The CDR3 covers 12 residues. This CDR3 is CSAAGMDQPQHF. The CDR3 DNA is TGCAGCGCTGCAGGGATGGATCAGCCCCAGCATTTT.

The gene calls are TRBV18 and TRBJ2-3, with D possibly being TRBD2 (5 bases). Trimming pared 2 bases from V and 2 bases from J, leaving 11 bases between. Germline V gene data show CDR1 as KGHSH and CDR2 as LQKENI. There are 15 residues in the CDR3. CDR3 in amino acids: CASSPSGVTTDTQYF. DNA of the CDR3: TGTGCCAGCTCACCATCCGGGGTTACCACAGATACGCAGTATTTT.

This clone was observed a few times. The CDR3 region has the DNA TGCGCCAGCAGCCAAGATAGAGGGACAGAGTACGAGCAGTACTTC. Amino acid sequence: CASSQDRGTEYEQYF. The V gene is TRBV4-3, the J gene TRBJ2-7; TRBD1 agrees at 7 bases. Germline values: CDR1 LGHNA, CDR2 YSLEER. V dropped 0 bases and J dropped 4; count of bases not matched to a gene: 6. CDR3 length equals 15 residues.

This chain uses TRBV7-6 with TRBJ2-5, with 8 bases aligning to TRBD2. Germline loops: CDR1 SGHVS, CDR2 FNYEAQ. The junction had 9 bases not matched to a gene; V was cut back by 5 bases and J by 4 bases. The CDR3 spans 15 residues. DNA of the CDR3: TGTGCCAGCAGCACCGGGAGGGGCGGGGGAGAGACCCAGTACTTC. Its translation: CASSTGRGGGETQYF.

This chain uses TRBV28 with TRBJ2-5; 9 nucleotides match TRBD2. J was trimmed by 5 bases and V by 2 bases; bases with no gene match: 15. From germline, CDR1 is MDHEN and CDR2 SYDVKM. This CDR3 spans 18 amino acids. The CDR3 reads CASSLGSRLAGTGETQYF. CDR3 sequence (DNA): TGTGCCAGCAGTTTAGGGTCTCGGCTAGCGGGGACGGGGGAGACCCAGTACTTC.

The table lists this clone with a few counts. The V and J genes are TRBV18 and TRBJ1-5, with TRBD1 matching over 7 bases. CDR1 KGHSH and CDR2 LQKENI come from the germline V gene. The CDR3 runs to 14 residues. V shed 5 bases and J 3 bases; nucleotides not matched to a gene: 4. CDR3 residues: CASSSDRDNQPQHF. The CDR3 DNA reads TGTGCCAGCTCATCCGACAGGGACAATCAGCCCCAGCATTTT.

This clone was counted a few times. The CDR3 loop is CASSFLRSGRGLIAYGYTF. CDR3 nucleotides: TGTGCCAGCAGTTTTCTCCGGTCCGGCAGGGGGTTGATCGCCTATGGCTACACCTTC. The genes are TRBV27 and TRBJ1-2, with 7 bases fitting TRBD1. Germline-derived CDR1 and CDR2 are MNHEY and SMNVEV (reference sequence). This CDR3 has 19 amino acids. V trimming: 3 bases; J trimming: 4 bases; junction bases outside the gene matches: 20.

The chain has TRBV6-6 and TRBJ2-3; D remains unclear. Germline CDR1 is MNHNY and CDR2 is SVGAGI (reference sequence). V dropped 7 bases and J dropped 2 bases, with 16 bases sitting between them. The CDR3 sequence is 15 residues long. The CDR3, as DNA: TGTGCCAGCACCATCGCTCGAACTTACACAGATACGCAGTATTTT. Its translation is CASTIARTYTDTQYF.

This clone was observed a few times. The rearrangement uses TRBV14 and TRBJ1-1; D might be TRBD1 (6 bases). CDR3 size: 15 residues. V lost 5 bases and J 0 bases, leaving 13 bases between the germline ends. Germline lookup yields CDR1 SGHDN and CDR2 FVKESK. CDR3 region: CASSRDRRMNTEAFF. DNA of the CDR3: TGTGCCAGCAGCAGAGACAGGCGGATGAACACTGAAGCTTTCTTT.

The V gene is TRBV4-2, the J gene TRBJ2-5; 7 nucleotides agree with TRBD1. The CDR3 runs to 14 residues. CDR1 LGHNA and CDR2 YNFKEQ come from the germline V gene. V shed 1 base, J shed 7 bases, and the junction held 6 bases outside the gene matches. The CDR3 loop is CASSQVGTDRTQYF. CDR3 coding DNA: TGTGCCAGCAGCCAAGTCGGGACAGATCGGACCCAGTACTTC.

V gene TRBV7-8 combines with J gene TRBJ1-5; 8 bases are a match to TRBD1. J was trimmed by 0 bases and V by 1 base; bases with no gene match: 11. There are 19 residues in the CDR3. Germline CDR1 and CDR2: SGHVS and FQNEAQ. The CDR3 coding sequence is TGTGCCAGCAGCTTAGATCCAGGGGGCCAAAAGTATAGCAATCAGCCCCAGCATTTT. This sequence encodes CASSLDPGGQKYSNQPQHF.

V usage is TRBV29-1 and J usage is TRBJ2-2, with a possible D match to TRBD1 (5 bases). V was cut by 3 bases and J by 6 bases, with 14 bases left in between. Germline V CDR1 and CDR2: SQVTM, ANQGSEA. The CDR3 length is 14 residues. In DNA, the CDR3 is TGCAGCGTTGATGTAACAGGAACCTCCGGGGAGCTGTTTTTT. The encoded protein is CSVDVTGTSGELFF.

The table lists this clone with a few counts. CDR3 residues: CASSQVGVLIQYF. Here the CDR3 DNA reads TGCGCCAGCAGCCAAGTCGGGGTTCTGATTCAGTACTTC. This chain connects TRBV4-1 to TRBJ2-4; tentatively, D is TRBD2 (5 bases). The CDR3 extends over 13 amino acids. V shed 1 base and J shed 10 bases, with 11 bases lying between them. CDR1 MGHRA and CDR2 YSYEKL come from the germline V gene.

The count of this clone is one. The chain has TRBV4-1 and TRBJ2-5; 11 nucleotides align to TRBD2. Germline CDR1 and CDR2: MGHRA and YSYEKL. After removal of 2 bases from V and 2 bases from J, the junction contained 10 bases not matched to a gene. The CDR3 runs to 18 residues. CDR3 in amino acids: CASSQMMLAGGGQETQYF. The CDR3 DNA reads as TGCGCCAGCAGCCAAATGATGCTAGCGGGGGGTGGGCAAGAGACCCAGTACTTC.

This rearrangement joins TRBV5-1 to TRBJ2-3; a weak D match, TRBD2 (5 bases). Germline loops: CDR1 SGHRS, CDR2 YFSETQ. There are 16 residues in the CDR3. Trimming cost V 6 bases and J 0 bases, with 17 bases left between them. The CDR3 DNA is TGCGCCAGCATGGCCGGGGTTTCGTCTAGCACAGATACGCAGTATTTT. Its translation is CASMAGVSSSTDTQYF. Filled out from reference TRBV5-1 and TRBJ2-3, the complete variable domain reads KAGVTQTPRYLIKTRGQQVTLSCSPISGHRSVSWYQQTPGQGLQFLFEYFSETQRNKGNFPGRFSGRQFSNSRSEMNVSTLELGDSALYLCASMAGVSSSTDTQYFGPGTRLTVL.

The CDR3 DNA is TGTGCCAGCAGGGGAGGGAACTCAGGGACCACTCTCTATGGCTACACCTTC. This codes for CASRGGNSGTTLYGYTF. This sequence joins TRBV2 and TRBJ1-2; D is perhaps TRBD1 (5 bases). Germline CDR1 is SNHLY and CDR2 is FYNNEI. The CDR3 extends over 17 amino acids. The V end lost 6 bases, the J end lost 4 bases, and 24 bases lay between the germline ends.

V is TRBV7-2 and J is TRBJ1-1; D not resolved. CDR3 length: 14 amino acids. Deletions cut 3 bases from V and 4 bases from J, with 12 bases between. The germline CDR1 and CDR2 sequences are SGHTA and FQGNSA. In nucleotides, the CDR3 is TGTGCCAGCAGCTTTCGGGTCGAAGTCACTGAAGCTTTCTTT. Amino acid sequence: CASSFRVEVTEAFF.

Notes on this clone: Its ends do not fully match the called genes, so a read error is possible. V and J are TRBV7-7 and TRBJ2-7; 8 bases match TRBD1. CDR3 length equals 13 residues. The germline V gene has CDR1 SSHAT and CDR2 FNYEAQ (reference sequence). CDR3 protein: CASSPDRVGEQYF. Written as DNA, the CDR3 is TGTGCTAGCAGCCCGGACAGGGTTGGCGAGCAGTACTTC.

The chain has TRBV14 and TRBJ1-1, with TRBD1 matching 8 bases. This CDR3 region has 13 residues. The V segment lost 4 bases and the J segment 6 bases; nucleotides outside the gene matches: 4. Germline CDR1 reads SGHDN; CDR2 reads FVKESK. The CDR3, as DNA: TGTGCCAGCAGCCCACGGACAGGGTCTGAAGCTTTCTTT. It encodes CASSPRTGSEAFF.

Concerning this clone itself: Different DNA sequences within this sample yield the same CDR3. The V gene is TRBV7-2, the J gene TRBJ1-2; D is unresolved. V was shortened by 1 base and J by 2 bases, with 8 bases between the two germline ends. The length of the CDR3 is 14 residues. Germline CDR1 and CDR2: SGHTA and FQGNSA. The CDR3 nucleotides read TGTGCCAGCAGCTTAGAGGCAGGAAACTATGGCTACACCTTC. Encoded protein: CASSLEAGNYGYTF.